What follows are 25 T cell receptor beta chains derived from one specimen sequenced in a study of T-cell memory formation after mild COVID-19. TCRdb processed the 5' RACE reads anew with MiXCR; each CDR3 protein has one entry. The table includes roughly 620,000 distinct CDR3 sequences, roughly 18% detected once. The specimen was PBMCs or a T cell subset sorted from them (not recorded which). These receptors originate from an adult woman who had mild COVID-19 (a few samples of this study predate the infection). Cell type and time point are not known.

The V call is TRBV30, the J call TRBJ2-7; no definite D call. The CDR3 sequence is 14 residues long. V was trimmed by 2 bases and J by 7 bases, leaving 18 bases between them. Looked up from germline, CDR1 is GTSNPN and CDR2 is SVGIG (reference sequence). The CDR3 DNA is TGTGCCTGGAGTCCTCCTGGGCCAGCTGATGAGCAGTACTTC. Translated, it gives CAWSPPGPADEQYF. The full variable domain, rest sourced from reference TRBV30 and TRBJ2-7, is SQTIHQWPATLVQPVGSPLSLECTVEGTSNPNLYWYRQAAGRGLQLLFYSVGIGQISSEVPQNLSASRPQDRQFILSSKKLLLSDSGFYLCAWSPPGPADEQYFGPGTRLTVT.

The chain uses TRBV6-5 and TRBJ1-2; weak D call: TRBD1 (6 bases). Looked up from germline, CDR1 is MNHEY and CDR2 is SVGAGI. This CDR3 contains 15 residues. Trimming removed 4 bases from V and 4 bases from J, with 16 bases in between. In DNA form, the CDR3 reads TGTGCCAGCAGTTGGGGTATACAGGGAGGCTATGGCTACACCTTC. Encoded protein: CASSWGIQGGYGYTF.

The table lists this clonotype with many counts. The rearrangement links TRBV12-3 or TRBV12-4 to TRBJ2-5; 7 positions match TRBD1. Unmatched junction bases numbered 10, after V lost 10 bases and J lost 2 bases. The CDR3 loop spans 14 amino acids. The CDR3 DNA sequence: TGTGCCACCAACAGGGGCGGATTTCAAGAGACCCAGTACTTC. Its protein product is CATNRGGFQETQYF.

The rearrangement links TRBV2 to TRBJ2-7; 7 bases map to TRBD1. In germline, CDR1 is SNHLY, CDR2 FYNNEI. The CDR3 has 14 residues. The V gene end was trimmed by 6 bases and the J gene end by 7 bases; junction bases not matched to a gene: 12. CDR3 sequence: CASRRDREIGEQYF. The CDR3 nucleotides are TGTGCCAGCAGAAGAGACAGGGAGATAGGGGAGCAGTACTTC.

The V and J genes are TRBV7-2 and TRBJ1-2, with D possibly TRBD1 on 5 matching bases. With 5 bases removed from V and 14 bases from J, the gap between germline ends came to 15 bases. The CDR3 length is 11 residues. Germline-derived CDR1 and CDR2 are SGHTA and FQGNSA. The CDR3 region has the DNA TGTGCCAGCAGCGCCGGGACCCGGGATACCTTC. Its protein is CASSAGTRDTF.

This clonotype was counted a few times. The chain employs TRBV7-9 and TRBJ2-3, with TRBD2 matching over 7 bases. Trimming took 4 bases from V and 2 from J; bases not matched to a gene: 15. Per germline, CDR1 SEHNR and CDR2 FQNEAQ (reference sequence). The CDR3 extends over 18 amino acids. CDR3 sequence reads: CASSSVSGGPPPTDTQYF. The CDR3 bases are TGTGCCAGCAGCTCCGTCTCGGGAGGTCCCCCCCCCACAGATACGCAGTATTTT.

The chain employs TRBV7-9 and TRBJ2-3, with D perhaps TRBD1 (7 bases). The CDR3 has 14 amino acids. Deletions cut 7 bases from V and 2 bases from J, with 13 bases between. Germline V CDR1 and CDR2: SEHNR, FQNEAQ (reference sequence). CDR3 DNA sequence: TGTGCCAGCACCGGAGGGGGCTACACAGATACGCAGTATTTT. It yields the protein CASTGGGYTDTQYF.

The genes are TRBV12-3 or TRBV12-4 and TRBJ1-5, with D maybe TRBD1 (6 bases). V dropped 6 bases and J dropped 5 bases, with 14 bases sitting between them. The CDR3 runs to 14 residues. CDR3: CASRAGVGYQPQHF. Here the CDR3 DNA reads TGTGCCAGCAGGGCAGGGGTAGGGTATCAGCCCCAGCATTTT.

This clonotype was seen more than once but under ten times. This chain connects TRBV6-2 or TRBV6-3 to TRBJ2-1, with 7 bases fitting TRBD1. CDR1 and CDR2 (germline): MNHEY, SVGEGT. Germline trimming cut 5 bases from V and 0 bases from J; bases unmatched to any gene: 4. The CDR3 is 15 residues long. Here the CDR3 DNA reads TGTGCCAGCAGTAAAAGGGGGCTCTCCTACAATGAGCAGTTCTTC. This codes for CASSKRGLSYNEQFF.

This clonotype occurred a few times. The chain uses TRBV4-1 and TRBJ1-3; 7 nucleotides line up with TRBD1. The V and J ends lost 4 bases and 0 bases, in that order; junction bases with no gene match: 6. The CDR3 consists of 16 residues. Per the germline V gene, CDR1 is MGHRA and CDR2 is YSYEKL. In nucleotides, the CDR3 is TGCGCCAGCAGCCGAATGGGACAGTCCTCTGGAAACACCATATATTTT. Its protein product is CASSRMGQSSGNTIYF.

V is TRBV12-3 or TRBV12-4 and J is TRBJ2-2; D may be TRBD1 (6 bases). This CDR3 is built from 16 residues. V lost 6 bases to trimming and J lost 0 bases, with 14 bases between them. CDR3 region: CASSLMGTTNTGELFF. The CDR3 region has the DNA TGTGCCAGCAGCCTTATGGGGACAACGAACACCGGGGAGCTGTTTTTT.

This clonotype was picked up a small number of times. V is TRBV12-3 or TRBV12-4 and J is TRBJ2-5; D gene ambiguous. The V and J ends lost 3 bases and 1 base respectively, with 6 bases between them. The CDR3 contains 13 residues. As DNA, the CDR3 is TGTGCCAGCAGTTTTGAGCGCCAAGAGACCCAGTACTTC. Amino acids: CASSFERQETQYF.

In its sample, this clonotype ranks as medium-sized (0.01 to 0.1%). V usage is TRBV5-1 and J usage is TRBJ2-5; D ambiguous. V was trimmed by 0 bases and J by 2 bases, leaving 8 bases between them. The CDR3 sequence is 14 residues long. Germline V lookup: CDR1 SGHRS, CDR2 YFSETQ. The CDR3 loop reads CASSLDSQQETQYF. CDR3 coding DNA: TGCGCCAGCAGCTTGGACAGTCAACAAGAGACCCAGTACTTC.

This clonotype has at least ten counts. The J gene is TRBJ2-3, the V gene TRBV4-1, with TRBD2 matching 13 bases. The CDR3 runs to 17 residues. The germline V gene has CDR1 MGHRA and CDR2 YSYEKL. V was clipped by 0 bases and J by 6 bases; unmatched bases: 6. CDR3 loop: CASSQDQLAGGLDTQYF. In nucleotides, the CDR3 is TGCGCCAGCAGCCAAGATCAACTAGCGGGGGGGCTTGATACGCAGTATTTT.

The genes are TRBV4-1 and TRBJ1-1; D gene ambiguous. Germline CDR1 and CDR2: MGHRA and YSYEKL. With 0 bases removed from V and 4 bases from J, the gap between germline ends came to 6 bases. The CDR3 runs to 13 residues. Here the CDR3 reads CASSQDAATEAFF. As DNA, the CDR3 is TGCGCCAGCAGCCAAGATGCCGCCACTGAAGCTTTCTTT.

This clonotype occurred many times. The germline gene is not matched at one end of the junction; a read error may be the cause. CDR3 nucleotide sequence: TGCAGTGCTCGAGACCGGGCCCTACACAGTAGTGAGCAGTTCTTC. This translates into CSARDRALHSSEQFF. The V and J genes are TRBV20-1 and TRBJ2-1; no definite D call. The CDR3 runs 15 residues. Per germline, CDR1 DFQATT and CDR2 SNEGSKA (reference sequence).

The chain combines TRBV4-2 with TRBJ2-7; either TRBD1 or TRBD2 may supply D (6 bases each). CDR3 length: 16 residues. Trimming cost V 2 bases and J 0 bases, with 14 bases left between them. Germline values: CDR1 LGHNA, CDR2 YNFKEQ. The CDR3 DNA reads TGTGCCAGCAGCCAACCCCTCGGGGGCTCCTCCTACGAGCAGTACTTC. This encodes CASSQPLGGSSYEQYF.

This clonotype has a single count. The chain combines TRBV19 with TRBJ2-7, with 10 bases aligning to TRBD2. The length of the CDR3 is 14 residues. The germline gives CDR1 LNHDA, CDR2 SQIVND (reference sequence). V lost 6 bases to trimming and J lost 6 bases; unmatched junction nucleotides: 8. The CDR3 is CASRITSGVSEQYF. Here the CDR3 DNA reads TGTGCCAGTAGGATAACTAGCGGGGTGAGCGAGCAGTACTTC.

The chain employs TRBV7-2 and TRBJ2-3; D is unresolved. The CDR3 has 12 residues. V lost 2 bases and J lost 7, with 7 bases in between. CDR1 and CDR2 from the germline V gene are SGHTA and FQGNSA. The CDR3 bases are TGTGCCAGCAGCTTATATCCCCATACGCAGTATTTT. Translation: CASSLYPHTQYF.

The CDR3 reads CASSVAGGRVTDTQYF. The CDR3 DNA is TGTGCCAGCAGCGTGGCGGGGGGTCGAGTCACAGATACGCAGTATTTT. The genes are TRBV12-3 or TRBV12-4 and TRBJ2-3, with TRBD2 matching over 8 bases. V shed 6 bases, J shed 2 bases, and the junction held 10 bases outside the gene matches. This CDR3 spans 16 amino acids.

At least ten counts were recorded for this clonotype. J is TRBJ2-7 and V is TRBV6-6; possible D gene TRBD1, 5 bases. The CDR3 length is 13 residues. Trimming stripped 6 bases from V and 8 bases from J, with 17 bases between. Per the germline V gene, CDR1 is MNHNY and CDR2 is SVGAGI (reference sequence). The CDR3 nucleotides are TGTGCCAGCAGGATGGACCGACAGCGTCAGCAGTACTTC. Translation: CASRMDRQRQQYF.

This clonotype has more than one count but fewer than ten. This sequence joins TRBV12-3 or TRBV12-4 and TRBJ1-1; D gene unclear. The germline V and J ends were trimmed by 9 bases and 6 bases, with 8 bases remaining between them. This CDR3 is built from 10 residues. In DNA, the CDR3 is TGTGCCAGTCACCTGGCTGAAGCTTTCTTT. Translated, it gives CASHLAEAFF.

The V gene is TRBV5-1, the J gene TRBJ1-2, with 10 bases fitting TRBD1. The trim removed 0 bases at V and 8 bases at J, leaving 7 bases unmatched. Germline V gives CDR1 SGHRS, CDR2 YFSETQ. CDR3 length: 15 residues. CDR3 sequence: CASSLGVGQGRGYTF. The CDR3 DNA follows: TGCGCCAGCAGCTTGGGAGTGGGACAGGGGAGAGGCTACACCTTC.

This clonotype was found many times. The rearrangement uses TRBV15 and TRBJ2-1, with 12 bases aligning to TRBD2. This CDR3 is built from 15 residues. With 5 bases clipped from V and 6 bases from J, the junction kept 5 bases outside the gene matches. Germline values: CDR1 LNHNV, CDR2 YYDKDF (reference sequence). The CDR3 sequence is CATSATSGGSNEQFF. CDR3 sequence (DNA): TGTGCCACCAGCGCAACTAGCGGGGGGTCCAATGAGCAGTTCTTC. Together with reference TRBV15 and TRBJ2-1, the CDR3 gives the full variable domain: DAMVIQNPRYQVTQFGKPVTLSCSQTLNHNVMYWYQQKSSQAPKLLFHYYDKDFNNEADTPDNFQSRRPNTSFCFLDIRSPGLGDTAMYLCATSATSGGSNEQFFGPGTRLTVL.

J is TRBJ2-7 and V is TRBV3-1, with 9 bases matching TRBD2. This CDR3 contains 14 residues. The V gene end was trimmed by 4 bases and the J gene end by 4 bases; junction bases not matched to a gene: 5. Looked up from germline, CDR1 is LGHDT and CDR2 is YNNKEL (reference sequence). This CDR3 is CASSPLSGGYEQYF. CDR3 nucleotides: TGTGCCAGCAGCCCACTAAGCGGGGGGTACGAGCAGTACTTC.